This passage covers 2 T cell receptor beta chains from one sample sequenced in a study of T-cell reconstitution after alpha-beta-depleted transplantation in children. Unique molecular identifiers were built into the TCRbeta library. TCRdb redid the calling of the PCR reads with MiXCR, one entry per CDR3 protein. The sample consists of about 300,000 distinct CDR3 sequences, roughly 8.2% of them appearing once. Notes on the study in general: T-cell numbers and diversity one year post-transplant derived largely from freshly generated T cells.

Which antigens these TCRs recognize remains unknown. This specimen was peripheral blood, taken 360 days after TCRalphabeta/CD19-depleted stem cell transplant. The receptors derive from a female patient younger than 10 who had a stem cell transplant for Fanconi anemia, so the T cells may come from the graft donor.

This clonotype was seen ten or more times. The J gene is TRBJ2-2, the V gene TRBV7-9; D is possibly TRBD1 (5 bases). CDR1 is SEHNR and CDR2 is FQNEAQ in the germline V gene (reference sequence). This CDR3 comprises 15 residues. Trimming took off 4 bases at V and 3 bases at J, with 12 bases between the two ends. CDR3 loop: CASSSPQGYTGELFF. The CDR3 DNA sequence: TGTGCCAGCAGCTCCCCCCAGGGATACACCGGGGAGCTGTTTTTT. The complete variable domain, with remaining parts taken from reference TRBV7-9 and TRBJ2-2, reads DTGVSQNPRHKITKRGQNVTFRCDPISEHNRLYWYRQTLGQGPEFLTYFQNEAQLEKSRLLSDRFSAERPKGSFSTLEIQRTEQGDSAMYLCASSSPQGYTGELFFGEGSRLTVL.

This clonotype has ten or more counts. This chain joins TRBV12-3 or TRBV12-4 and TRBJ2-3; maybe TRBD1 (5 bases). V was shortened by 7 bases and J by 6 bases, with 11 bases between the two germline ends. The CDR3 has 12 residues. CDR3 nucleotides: TGTGCCAGCACCTTAAGGGGCGATACGCAGTATTTT. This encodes CASTLRGDTQYF.